These T cell receptor beta chains were read from a single sample in a study of cytomegalovirus exposure and HLA in healthy donors. TCRdb's copy holds only in-frame clones and misses some; the assay was immunoSEQ multiplex PCR. The sample has 150,000 or so clones, about 73% seen once. The sequenced material came from PBMCs. Source of these receptors: a middle-aged woman in good health and CMV-seronegative. Each CDR3 is given with its conserved first and last residue. A D gene is named only where the DNA matches it firmly. Size is stated for part of the rows, as once, few or many counts, or as a class when the clone is expanded.

TRBV5-8,TRBD1,TRBJ1-5,-,CASSFGTGKDQPQHF,TGTGCCAGCAGCTTCGGGACAGGGAAGGATCAGCCCCAGCATTTT
TRBV2,-,TRBJ2-3,-,CAGGNTDTQYF,TGTGCAGGCGGCAACACAGATACGCAGTATTTT
TRBV27,TRBD2,TRBJ2-1,-,CASSLKRGGNEQFF,TGTGCCAGCAGTTTAAAGCGGGGGGGAAATGAGCAGTTCTTC
TRBV11-2,-,TRBJ2-7,-,CASSSQVLSYEQYF,TGTGCCAGCAGTTCTCAGGTTCTCTCCTACGAGCAGTACTTC
TRBV6-5,-,TRBJ2-7,-,CASSYSINGGGYEQYF,TGTGCCAGCAGTTACTCGATCAATGGGGGAGGTTACGAGCAGTACTTC
TRBV2,TRBD2,TRBJ2-7,-,CASSVSGGPTYEQYF,TGTGCCAGCAGTGTTAGCGGGGGGCCTACCTACGAGCAGTACTTC
TRBV5-1,TRBD1,TRBJ1-2,-,CASSLRQGRGYGYTF,TGCGCCAGCAGCCTTCGACAGGGACGGGGCTATGGCTACACCTTC
TRBV6-5,-,TRBJ2-2,-,CASSWTVSPGELFF,TGTGCCAGCAGTTGGACAGTATCCCCCGGGGAGCTGTTTTTT
TRBV11-2,TRBD1,TRBJ2-7,-,CASSWPGQGLYEQYF,TGTGCCAGCAGCTGGCCGGGACAGGGGCTATACGAGCAGTACTTC
TRBV5-5,-,TRBJ2-7,-,CASSLIVAYEQYF,TGTGCCAGCAGCTTGATCGTTGCCTACGAGCAGTACTTC
TRBV5-1,-,TRBJ2-5,-,CATSPGDLPPETQYF,TGCGCCACCTCACCGGGAGACCTCCCCCCAGAGACCCAGTACTTC
TRBV7-2,TRBD1,TRBJ1-2,-,CASSLAYPLTGGSVYGYTF,TGTGCCAGCAGCTTAGCCTATCCCCTGACAGGGGGAAGTGTTTATGGCTACACCTTC
TRBV2,TRBD1,TRBJ2-5,-,CASSPRGTVRTQYF,TGTGCCAGCAGCCCCCGAGGGACAGTACGGACCCAGTACTTC
TRBV9,TRBD1,TRBJ2-1,-,CASSARTGVGYNEQFF,TGTGCCAGCAGCGCCCGGACAGGGGTGGGGTACAATGAGCAGTTCTTC
TRBV2,TRBD1,TRBJ1-1,once,CAASGGLNTEAFF,TGTGCCGCTTCAGGGGGGTTGAACACTGAAGCTTTCTTT
TRBV28,TRBD1,TRBJ1-5,few,CASRSGTGNRGNQPQHF,TGTGCCAGCAGGTCCGGGACAGGGAATAGGGGCAATCAGCCCCAGCATTTT
TRBV6-6,TRBD1,TRBJ1-1,-,CASSYGSGGNTEAFF,TGTGCCAGCAGTTATGGGTCAGGGGGCAACACTGAAGCTTTCTTT
TRBV5-1,TRBD1,TRBJ2-1,-,CASSGYGAQGHFDEQFF,TGCGCCAGCAGCGGCTACGGCGCACAGGGGCACTTTGATGAGCAGTTCTTC
TRBV7-2,TRBD2,TRBJ2-1,-,CASSLVAGGYNEQFF,TGTGCCAGCAGCTTAGTAGCGGGGGGTTACAATGAGCAGTTCTTC
TRBV19,-,TRBJ2-5,-,CASSRAGGLETQYF,TGTGCCAGTAGTCGGGCAGGAGGGCTGGAGACCCAGTACTTC
TRBV14,-,TRBJ1-1,few,CASSQGLDTEAFF,TGTGCCAGCAGCCAGGGGCTGGACACTGAAGCTTTCTTT
TRBV15,TRBD1,TRBJ2-1,once,CATSNVQGDEQFF,TGTGCCACCAGCAACGTTCAGGGGGATGAGCAGTTCTTC
TRBV5-1,-,TRBJ2-3,-,CASSLISQDTQYF,TGCGCCAGCAGCTTGATCTCACAGGATACGCAGTATTTT
TRBV10-3,TRBD1,TRBJ1-1,-,CAIRGPGTGSTEAFF,TGTGCCATCAGGGGTCCCGGGACAGGATCCACTGAAGCTTTCTTT
TRBV28,-,TRBJ1-3,-,CASGGSPGGNTIYF,TGTGCCTCCGGAGGGTCCCCGGGGGGAAACACCATATATTTT
TRBV5-6,TRBD1,TRBJ1-4,-,CASSRHRGPNNEKLFF,TGTGCCAGCAGCAGACACAGGGGGCCTAATAATGAAAAACTGTTTTTT
TRBV11-2,-,TRBJ1-3,-,CASSLETTDLGNTIYF,TGTGCCAGCAGCTTAGAAACGACAGATCTTGGAAACACCATATATTTT
TRBV5-1,TRBD1,TRBJ2-1,-,CASSLGSGQGIIEQFF,TGCGCCAGCAGCTTGGGGTCGGGACAGGGAATAATTGAGCAGTTCTTC
TRBV7-9,-,TRBJ2-1,-,CASSHYNEQFF,TGTGCCAGCAGCCACTACAATGAGCAGTTCTTC
TRBV6-5,TRBD1,TRBJ1-2,few,CASSDRVGGYTF,TGTGCCAGCAGCGACAGGGTCGGGGGCTACACCTTC
TRBV19,TRBD1,TRBJ2-2,-,CATRDRSNTGELFF,TGTGCCACCCGGGACAGATCGAACACCGGGGAGCTGTTTTTT
TRBV11-2,-,TRBJ1-5,-,CASSFDQGNYQPQHF,TGTGCCAGCAGCTTCGACCAGGGGAATTATCAGCCCCAGCATTTT
TRBV6-4,TRBD1,TRBJ1-1,-,CANEACQSRGATEAFF,TGTGCCAACGAAGCTTGTCAGTCCAGGGGGGCCACTGAAGCTTTCTTT
TRBV7-3,-,TRBJ2-6,-,CASSFTGTRTNVLTF,TGTGCCAGCAGCTTCACCGGGACACGGACCAACGTCCTGACTTTC
TRBV7-9,-,TRBJ1-1,-,CSSSRTLGGNTEAFF,TGTTCCAGCAGCCGTACCCTAGGAGGGAACACTGAAGCTTTCTTT
TRBV7-3,-,TRBJ2-1,-,CASSPRPRGFGRFYNEQFF,TGTGCCAGCAGCCCCCGGCCCAGGGGTTTTGGCAGATTCTACAATGAGCAGTTCTTC
TRBV29-1,-,TRBJ1-2,-,CSVNEQASTNYGYTF,TGCAGCGTCAATGAACAGGCGTCCACTAACTATGGCTACACCTTC
TRBV5-1,TRBD2,TRBJ2-1,-,CASSLESGVANEQFF,TGCGCCAGCAGCTTGGAAAGCGGGGTTGCCAATGAGCAGTTCTTC
TRBV5-1,TRBD1,TRBJ1-1,-,CASSTNGGGRTEAFF,TGCGCCAGCAGCACCAACGGAGGGGGCCGCACTGAAGCTTTCTTT
TRBV19,-,TRBJ1-5,-,CASSPQGRVNQPQHF,TGTGCCAGTAGTCCCCAGGGCCGGGTCAATCAGCCCCAGCATTTT
TRBV10-3,TRBD1,TRBJ2-7,-,CAISEPYGQDGTGGEQYF,TGTGCCATCAGTGAGCCCTACGGTCAAGACGGGACAGGGGGCGAGCAGTACTTC
TRBV2,TRBD2,TRBJ2-3,few,CASGPREGKADTQYF,TGTGCCAGCGGGCCGCGGGAGGGGAAGGCAGATACGCAGTATTTT
TRBV29-1,-,TRBJ1-2,-,CSVAGQWGYTF,TGCAGCGTCGCCGGACAATGGGGCTACACCTTC
TRBV5-1,-,TRBJ2-2,-,CASRDRPTAGELFF,TGCGCCAGCAGGGACAGACCCACGGCTGGGGAGCTGTTTTTT
TRBV27,-,TRBJ2-7,once,CASSLLPDRWYEQYF,TGTGCCAGCAGTTTACTCCCCGACAGGTGGTACGAGCAGTACTTC